These 32 T cell receptor beta chains share one sample of origin, sequenced in a study of shared clonotypes between healthy human individuals. TCRdb's table, derived via immunoSEQ multiplex PCR, lists solely in-frame clones and lacks some. The sample includes approximately 2,000,000 clones, 93% seen only once; the top ten take roughly 1.7%. Positively selected for CCR7, the CD45RO-negative cells used as naive CD8 cells excluded terminally differentiated effector memory CD45RA+ cells. Sequencing was carried out using naive CD8+ T cells from PBMCs. The receptor set was obtained from a man aged 18 to 30 in good health. Some clones in this sample may be carry-over from other donors' samples.

V gene TRBV29-1 combines with J gene TRBJ2-1; 8 bases line up with TRBD2. CDR3 size: 15 residues. J lost 6 bases, V lost 1 base, and 8 bases had no gene match. Germline CDR1 SQVTM, CDR2 ANQGSEA. For the CDR3, the DNA is TGCAGCGTTGAAGTCGCCGGGAGGGCCGGCAATGAGCAGTTCTTC. Its translation: CSVEVAGRAGNEQFF.

This chain uses TRBV29-1 with TRBJ1-1, with D possibly being TRBD1 (6 bases). V was trimmed by 4 bases and J by 2 bases, leaving 14 bases between them. The CDR3 spans 14 residues. Germline V gene lookup returns CDR1 SQVTM and CDR2 ANQGSEA. DNA of the CDR3: TGCAGCGTTGGGACAGAAATATATAACACTGAAGCTTTCTTT. Encoded protein: CSVGTEIYNTEAFF. Full variable domain (outside the CDR3, taken from reference TRBV29-1 and TRBJ1-1): SAVISQKPSRDICQRGTSLTIQCQVDSQVTMMFWYRQQPGQSLTLIATANQGSEATYESGFVIDKFPISRPNLTFSTLTVSNMSPEDSSIYLCSVGTEIYNTEAFFGQGTRLTVV.

The chain uses TRBV10-3 and TRBJ2-7, with a weak D call TRBD1 (6 bases). The CDR3 runs to 12 residues. Trimming removed 9 bases at V and 1 base at J, with 10 bases between. Per the germline V gene, CDR1 is ENHRY and CDR2 is SYGVKD. Here the CDR3 reads CAIRTESYEQYF. CDR3 sequence (DNA): TGTGCCATTAGGACAGAGTCCTACGAGCAGTACTTC.

The chain employs TRBV21-1 and TRBJ2-7; whether TRBD2, the table's D call, matches the DNA was not checked. TRBV21-1 corresponds to a pseudogene. The CDR3 runs to 16 residues. CDR3 sequence: CASSLDGGLTSYEQYF. CDR3 coding DNA: TGTGCCAGCAGCCTCGACGGGGGGTTAACCTCCTACGAGCAGTACTTC.

This clone was counted only a few times. Other DNA sequences of this sample code for an identical CDR3. The chain combines TRBV11-2 with TRBJ1-2; D gene unclear. Per germline, CDR1 SGHAT and CDR2 FQNNGV. CDR3 length equals 12 residues. V was trimmed by 2 bases and J by 8 bases, leaving 9 bases between them. CDR3 amino acids: CASSLRGVGYTF. The CDR3 DNA reads TGTGCCAGCAGCTTACGTGGCGTGGGCTACACCTTC.

This clone was observed a handful of times. The V call is TRBV4-3, the J call TRBJ2-1, with TRBD2 identical over 10 bases. CDR1 is LGHNA and CDR2 is YSLEER in the germline V gene. Trimming took 3 bases from V and 3 from J; bases not matched to a gene: 5. The CDR3 totals 16 residues. CDR3 loop: CASSQRTSGYYNEQFF. In DNA, the CDR3 is TGCGCCAGCAGCCAGCGGACTAGCGGCTACTACAATGAGCAGTTCTTC.

Note on this clone: This CDR3 is also generated by other DNA sequences in the sample. The chain carries TRBV7-9 and TRBJ2-7, with D hard to call. This CDR3 comprises 11 residues. Germline CDR1 SEHNR, CDR2 FQNEAQ (reference sequence). The V end lost 0 bases, the J end lost 6 bases, and 3 bases lay between the germline ends. CDR3 nucleotides: TGTGCCAGCAGCTTAGCGGGCGAGCAGTACTTC. This codes for CASSLAGEQYF.

V usage is TRBV7-3 and J usage is TRBJ1-1; D remains ambiguous. CDR3 size: 12 residues. Germline V gives CDR1 SGHTA, CDR2 FQGTGA. V was cut by 5 bases and J by 1 base, with 5 bases left in between. Written as DNA, the CDR3 is TGTGCCAGCAGCCCCAGGAACACTGAAGCTTTCTTT. Translated: CASSPRNTEAFF.

V gene TRBV28 combines with J gene TRBJ2-3; weak D call: TRBD1 (5 bases). Trimming pared 6 bases from V and 4 bases from J, leaving 14 bases between. Germline CDR1 and CDR2: MDHEN and SYDVKM. The CDR3 contains 14 residues. CDR3: CASSPTWGADTQYF. For the CDR3, the DNA is TGTGCCAGCAGCCCGACTTGGGGCGCAGATACGCAGTATTTT.

This chain links TRBV27 with TRBJ1-2; a weak D match, TRBD1 (6 bases). Germline loops: CDR1 MNHEY, CDR2 SMNVEV (reference sequence). Trimming took off 8 bases at V and 8 bases at J, with 12 bases between the two ends. The CDR3 is made up of 11 amino acids. Here the CDR3 reads CASGGARGYTF. The CDR3 DNA sequence: TGTGCCAGCGGGGGGGCGAGGGGCTACACCTTC.

The chain couples TRBV7-9 to TRBJ2-1; perhaps TRBD2 as D (5 bases). Per the germline V gene, CDR1 is SEHNR and CDR2 is FQNEAQ (reference sequence). Trimming stripped 6 bases from V and 7 bases from J, with 10 bases between. This CDR3 is built from 12 residues. The CDR3 bases are TGTGCCAGCAGGTCGGGATGGAATGAGCAGTTCTTC. The encoded protein is CASRSGWNEQFF.

This clone has only one observation. This chain joins TRBV2 and TRBJ2-7, with 8 bases aligning to TRBD2. V gave up 4 bases and J gave up 0 bases; unmatched junction bases: 2. The CDR3 spans 14 residues. The germline gives CDR1 SNHLY, CDR2 FYNNEI. Here the CDR3 DNA reads TGTGCCAGCAGTGGAAGCGGGAGCTCCTACGAGCAGTACTTC. Protein: CASSGSGSSYEQYF. Full variable domain (remainder filled in from reference TRBV2 and TRBJ2-7): EPEVTQTPSHQVTQMGQEVILRCVPISNHLYFYWYRQILGQKVEFLVSFYNNEISEKSEIFDDQFSVERPDGSNFTLKIRSTKLEDSAMYFCASSGSGSSYEQYFGPGTRLTVT.

The gene calls are TRBV6-5 and TRBJ2-1, with 7 bases lining up with TRBD1. The V gene end was trimmed by 2 bases and the J gene end by 6 bases; junction bases not matched to a gene: 4. This CDR3 is built from 14 residues. Germline CDR1 reads MNHEY; CDR2 reads SVGAGI. The CDR3: CASSYQGQLNEQFF. The DNA of the CDR3 is TGTGCCAGCAGTTACCAGGGACAGCTCAATGAGCAGTTCTTC.

V gene TRBV27 combines with J gene TRBJ1-1, with a possible D match to TRBD1 (5 bases). The CDR3 runs to 14 residues. V shed 6 bases and J shed 11 bases, with 22 bases lying between them. Germline V lookup: CDR1 MNHEY, CDR2 SMNVEV (reference sequence). In DNA form, the CDR3 reads TGTGCCAGCAGACCATTCACCGGGGGAATTACGGCTTTCTTT. This codes for CASRPFTGGITAFF.

The J gene is TRBJ2-3, the V gene TRBV27; 9 nucleotides agree with TRBD1. The V segment lost 7 bases and the J segment 5 bases; nucleotides outside the gene matches: 16. The CDR3 runs 17 residues. Looked up from germline, CDR1 is MNHEY and CDR2 is SMNVEV (reference sequence). CDR3 in DNA: TGTGCCAGCACCCCCCAAGGCGGGACAGGGTTGAAAGATACGCAGTATTTT. Amino acids: CASTPQGGTGLKDTQYF.

J is TRBJ2-5 and V is TRBV6-6; 13 bases align to TRBD2. J gave up 5 bases and V 8 bases, and 8 bases lay outside the gene matches. The CDR3 totals 15 residues. Per germline, CDR1 MNHNY and CDR2 SVGAGI (reference sequence). The CDR3 DNA reads as TGTGCCAGCCGTGGACTAGCGGGAGTAGGGGAGACCCAGTACTTC. Translating gives CASRGLAGVGETQYF.

The sample holds a few counts of this clone. In the same sample, other DNA sequences code for this CDR3. This sequence joins TRBV27 and TRBJ2-1; D ambiguous. V was clipped by 6 bases and J by 0 bases, with 3 bases between them. This CDR3 spans 12 amino acids. Per the germline V gene, CDR1 is MNHEY and CDR2 is SMNVEV (reference sequence). The DNA for the CDR3 is TGTGCCAGCAGCCCCTCCTACAATGAGCAGTTCTTC. Its translation is CASSPSYNEQFF.

The V gene is TRBV15, the J gene TRBJ2-5, with 7 bases that match TRBD1. Losses at the gene ends were 3 bases for V and 5 bases for J; bases not matched to a gene: 15. This CDR3 comprises 17 residues. The germline V gene encodes CDR1 LNHNV and CDR2 YYDKDF (reference sequence). The CDR3 nucleotides read TGTGCCACCAGCAGGGGGACAGAGTCTGAATTAGCGGAGACCCAGTACTTC. It yields the protein CATSRGTESELAETQYF.

The chain links TRBV5-8 to TRBJ1-1, with D possibly being TRBD1 (5 bases). Per the germline V gene, CDR1 is SGHTS and CDR2 is YDEGEE. Trimming took 3 bases from V and 0 from J, leaving 21 bases between them. The CDR3 runs to 18 residues. CDR3 amino acids: CASSSGQAKRGMNTEAFF. CDR3 coding DNA: TGTGCCAGCAGCTCCGGACAAGCCAAACGGGGAATGAACACTGAAGCTTTCTTT.

This chain connects TRBV23-1 to TRBJ1-2; TRBD1 aligns across 8 bases. TRBV23-1 has ORF status, its function being uncertain. The CDR3 is made up of 14 amino acids. Trimming at V came to 8 bases and at J to 8 bases, leaving 13 bases not matched to a gene. Here the CDR3 reads CASPSRTGSRGYTF. CDR3 bases: TGCGCCAGCCCATCTAGGACAGGGAGTAGGGGCTACACCTTC.

This sequence joins TRBV7-9 and TRBJ1-1, with 7 bases matching TRBD1. The V gene end was trimmed by 1 base and the J gene end by 0 bases; junction bases not matched to a gene: 5. This CDR3 has 16 residues. The V gene's germline CDR1 is SEHNR and CDR2 FQNEAQ (reference sequence). In nucleotides, the CDR3 is TGTGCCAGCAGCTTAGGGGCAGGGGGAGTGAACACTGAAGCTTTCTTT. This translates into CASSLGAGGVNTEAFF.

Here the CDR3 DNA reads TGTGCCAGCAGCGTAGGGAGGGGGCAGGGATTTCATGAGCAGTACTTC. Translating it yields CASSVGRGQGFHEQYF. The rearrangement joins TRBV9 to TRBJ2-7; a weak D match, TRBD1 (7 bases). Looked up from germline, CDR1 is SGDLS and CDR2 is YYNGEE. The CDR3 extends over 16 amino acids. V was trimmed by 0 bases and J by 7 bases, leaving 20 bases between them. The full variable domain, completed using reference TRBV9 and TRBJ2-7, is DSGVTQTPKHLITATGQRVTLRCSPRSGDLSVYWYQQSLDQGLQFLIQYYNGEERAKGNILERFSAQQFPDLHSELNLSSLELGDSALYFCASSVGRGQGFHEQYFGPGTRLTVT.

The CDR3 protein is CASSLYGNTGELFF. The CDR3 bases are TGTGCCAGCAGCTTATACGGGAACACCGGGGAGCTGTTTTTT. V is TRBV7-3 and J is TRBJ2-2; D is ambiguous. CDR1 is SGHTA, CDR2 FQGTGA, per germline. This CDR3 has 14 residues. Deletions cut 2 bases from V and 1 base from J, with 5 bases between. Full variable domain (outside the CDR3, taken from reference TRBV7-3 and TRBJ2-2): GAGVSQTPSNKVTEKGKYVELRCDPISGHTALYWYRQSLGQGPEFLIYFQGTGAADDSGLPNDRFFAVRPEGSVSTLKIQRTERGDSAVYLCASSLYGNTGELFFGEGSRLTVL.

Comment on this clone: The identical CDR3 is also encoded by other nucleotide sequences in the sample. This chain links TRBV28 with TRBJ2-7; the D is unclear. The germline gives CDR1 MDHEN, CDR2 SYDVKM. The CDR3 is 13 residues long. Trimming took 3 bases from V and 1 from J, leaving 7 bases between them. The CDR3 DNA sequence: TGTGCCAGCAGTTTCGGCCCGTCCTACGAGCAGTACTTC. Translating it yields CASSFGPSYEQYF.

This clone was counted between two and nine times. The chain uses TRBV5-6 and TRBJ1-5; possibly TRBD1 for D (6 bases). The CDR3 is made up of 14 amino acids. Per germline, CDR1 SGHDT and CDR2 YYEEEE. With 2 bases removed from V and 6 bases from J, the gap between germline ends came to 12 bases. CDR3 loop: CASSLQGAVQPQHF. CDR3 in DNA: TGTGCCAGCAGCTTACAGGGTGCTGTTCAGCCCCAGCATTTT.

This chain connects TRBV7-9 to TRBJ2-7; 11 bases agree with TRBD2. V was pared by 4 bases and J by 2 bases, with 10 bases of the junction left unmatched. Looked up from germline, CDR1 is SEHNR and CDR2 is FQNEAQ (reference sequence). The CDR3 length is 17 residues. The CDR3 coding sequence is TGTGCCAGCAGCTCCCTTAATAGCGGGAGGGCAGCCTACGAGCAGTACTTC. Its protein product is CASSSLNSGRAAYEQYF.

The rearrangement links TRBV7-8 to TRBJ2-3, with 15 bases that match TRBD2. Trimming removed 4 bases from V and 3 bases from J; junction bases left unmatched: 5. The CDR3 extends over 17 amino acids. Germline assignment: CDR1 SGHVS and CDR2 FQNEAQ. DNA for the CDR3: TGTGCCAGCAGCTATTGGACTAGCGGGAGGGTGACAGATACGCAGTATTTT. This translates into CASSYWTSGRVTDTQYF.

J is TRBJ2-4 and V is TRBV13; D tentatively fits TRBD1 or TRBD2 (6 bases each). With 3 bases removed from V and 8 bases from J, the gap between germline ends came to 14 bases. The CDR3 runs to 14 residues. Germline CDR1 and CDR2: PRHDT and FYEKMQ (reference sequence). The CDR3 DNA sequence: TGTGCCAGCAGCTTCTGGGGGGCCGGGTACATTCAGTACTTC. Translating it yields CASSFWGAGYIQYF.

The chain uses TRBV10-2 and TRBJ2-1; 12 positions match TRBD2. The V and J ends lost 4 bases and 4 bases, in that order; junction bases with no gene match: 5. Per the germline V gene, CDR1 is WSHSY and CDR2 is SAAADI. The CDR3 contains 16 residues. CDR3 sequence: CASSGVLAGGYNEQFF. The CDR3 nucleotides are TGCGCCAGCAGTGGGGTTCTAGCGGGAGGGTACAATGAGCAGTTCTTC.

The gene calls are TRBV19 and TRBJ2-2, with 7 bases matching TRBD2. Losses at the gene ends were 2 bases for V and 4 bases for J; bases not matched to a gene: 7. Germline lookup yields CDR1 LNHDA and CDR2 SQIVND (reference sequence). The CDR3 extends over 16 amino acids. The CDR3 is CASSIKGSGATGELFF. DNA for the CDR3: TGTGCCAGTAGTATAAAGGGGAGCGGGGCCACCGGGGAGCTGTTTTTT.

Concerning this clone itself: In the same sample, other DNA sequences code for this CDR3. V and J are TRBV29-1 and TRBJ2-1, with a weak D call TRBD2 (6 bases). The V end was cut by 7 bases, the J end by 0 bases, with 10 bases between. Germline V gene data show CDR1 as SQVTM and CDR2 as ANQGSEA. The CDR3 runs to 13 residues. In DNA form, the CDR3 reads TGCAGCGCCGGGGGAGTCTCCTACAATGAGCAGTTCTTC. Protein: CSAGGVSYNEQFF.

This clone was detected a few times. The sample carries other DNA sequences with the same CDR3. CDR3 DNA: TGTGCCAGCAGCTTAGCGGACCAGCCCCAGCATTTT. Amino acids: CASSLADQPQHF. The V gene is TRBV7-9, the J gene TRBJ1-5; D gene ambiguous. The CDR3 runs to 12 residues. Trimming left V 0 bases short and J 7 bases short, with 4 bases between. From germline, CDR1 is SEHNR and CDR2 FQNEAQ (reference sequence).